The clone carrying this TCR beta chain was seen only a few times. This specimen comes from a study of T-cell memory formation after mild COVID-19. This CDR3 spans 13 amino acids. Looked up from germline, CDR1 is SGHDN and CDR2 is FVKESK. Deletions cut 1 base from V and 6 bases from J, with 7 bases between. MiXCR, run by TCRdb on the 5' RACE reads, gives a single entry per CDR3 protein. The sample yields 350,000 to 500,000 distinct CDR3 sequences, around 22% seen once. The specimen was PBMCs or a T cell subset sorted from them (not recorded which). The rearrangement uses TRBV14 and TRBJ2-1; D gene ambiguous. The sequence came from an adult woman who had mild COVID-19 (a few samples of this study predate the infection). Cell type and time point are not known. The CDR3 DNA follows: TGTGCCAGCAGCCAAGTCAATCGCAATGAGCAGTTCTTC. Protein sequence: CASSQVNRNEQFF.